Here is one TCR beta chain with its context. Here immunoSEQ multiplex PCR was the method, and the copy in TCRdb shows in-frame clones only, minus some. The sample carries almost 90,000 clones, more than 70% recorded once. This sample was included in a study of control samples from healthy donors and cancer patients. This CDR3 is 11 amino acids long. Germline V gene data show CDR1 as SNHLY and CDR2 as FYNNEI. Unmatched junction bases numbered 2, after V lost 6 bases and J lost 6 bases. The chain combines TRBV2 with TRBJ2-7; 7 bases match TRBD1. The sample consisted of blood. The receptor comes from a woman between 40 and 50 years old in good health. CDR3 sequence (DNA): TGTGCCAGCAGCGACAGGGCCGAGCAGTACTTC. This codes for CASSDRAEQYF.